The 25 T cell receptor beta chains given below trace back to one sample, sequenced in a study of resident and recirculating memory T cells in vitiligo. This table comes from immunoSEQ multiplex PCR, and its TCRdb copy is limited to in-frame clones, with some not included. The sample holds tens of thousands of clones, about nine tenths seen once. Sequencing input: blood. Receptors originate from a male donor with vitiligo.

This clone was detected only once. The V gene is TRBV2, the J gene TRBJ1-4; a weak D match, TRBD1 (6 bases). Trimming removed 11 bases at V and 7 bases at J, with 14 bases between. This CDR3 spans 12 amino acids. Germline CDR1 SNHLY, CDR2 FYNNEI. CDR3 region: CAGTQGSEKLFF. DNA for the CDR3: TGTGCCGGAACCCAGGGGAGTGAAAAACTGTTTTTT.

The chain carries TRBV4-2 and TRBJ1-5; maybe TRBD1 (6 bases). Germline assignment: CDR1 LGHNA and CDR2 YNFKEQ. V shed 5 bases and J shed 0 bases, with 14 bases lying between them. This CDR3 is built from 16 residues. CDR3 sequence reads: CASSARTGFSNQPQHF. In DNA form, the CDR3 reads TGTGCCAGCAGCGCCCGAACAGGGTTTAGCAATCAGCCCCAGCATTTT.

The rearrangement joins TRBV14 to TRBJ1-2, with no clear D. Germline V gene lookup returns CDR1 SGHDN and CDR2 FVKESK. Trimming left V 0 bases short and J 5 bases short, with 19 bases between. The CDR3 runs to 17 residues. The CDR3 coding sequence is TGTGCCAGCAGCCAAGATCCTATGGCACAAAGCGTTTATGGCTACACCTTC. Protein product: CASSQDPMAQSVYGYTF.

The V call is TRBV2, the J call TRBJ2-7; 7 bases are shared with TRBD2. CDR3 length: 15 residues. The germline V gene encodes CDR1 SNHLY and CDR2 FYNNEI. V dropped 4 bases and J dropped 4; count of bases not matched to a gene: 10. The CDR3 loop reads CASSALTSATYEQYF. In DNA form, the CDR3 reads TGTGCCAGCAGTGCCCTTACTAGCGCCACTTACGAGCAGTACTTC. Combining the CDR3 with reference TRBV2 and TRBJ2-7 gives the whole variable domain EPEVTQTPSHQVTQMGQEVILRCVPISNHLYFYWYRQILGQKVEFLVSFYNNEISEKSEIFDDQFSVERPDGSNFTLKIRSTKLEDSAMYFCASSALTSATYEQYFGPGTRLTVT.

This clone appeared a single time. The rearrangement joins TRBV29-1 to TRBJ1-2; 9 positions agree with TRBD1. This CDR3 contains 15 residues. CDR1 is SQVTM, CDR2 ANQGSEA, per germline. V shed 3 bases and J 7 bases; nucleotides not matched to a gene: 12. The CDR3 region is CSVDEDRGWEGGYTF. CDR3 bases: TGCAGCGTTGACGAGGACAGGGGTTGGGAGGGTGGCTACACCTTC.

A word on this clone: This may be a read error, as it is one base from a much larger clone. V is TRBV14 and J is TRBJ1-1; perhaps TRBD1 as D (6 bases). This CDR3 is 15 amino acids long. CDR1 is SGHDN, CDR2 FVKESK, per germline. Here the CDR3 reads CAGSHTWTVNTEAFF. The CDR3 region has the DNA TGTGCCGGCAGCCACACCTGGACAGTCAACACTGAAGCTTTCTTT.

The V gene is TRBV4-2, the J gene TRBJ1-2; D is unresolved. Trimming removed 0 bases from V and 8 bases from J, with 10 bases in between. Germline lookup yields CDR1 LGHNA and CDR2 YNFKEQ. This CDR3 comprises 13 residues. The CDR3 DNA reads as TGTGCCAGCAGCCAAGAGGGAGGCCGGGGCTACACCTTC. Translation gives CASSQEGGRGYTF.

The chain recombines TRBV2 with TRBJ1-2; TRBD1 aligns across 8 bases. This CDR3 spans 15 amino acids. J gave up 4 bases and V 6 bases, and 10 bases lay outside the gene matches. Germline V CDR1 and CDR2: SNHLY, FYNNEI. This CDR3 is CASRIGQGKGYGYTF. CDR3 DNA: TGTGCCAGCAGAATAGGACAGGGCAAGGGCTATGGCTACACCTTC.

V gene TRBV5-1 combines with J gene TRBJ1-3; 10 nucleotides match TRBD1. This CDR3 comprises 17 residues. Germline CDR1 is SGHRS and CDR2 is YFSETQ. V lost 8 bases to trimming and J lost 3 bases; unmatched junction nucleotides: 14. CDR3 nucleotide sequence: TGCGCCAGTAGGCCGGTCCCGACAGGGGGCTTTGGAAACACCATATATTTT. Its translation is CASRPVPTGGFGNTIYF.

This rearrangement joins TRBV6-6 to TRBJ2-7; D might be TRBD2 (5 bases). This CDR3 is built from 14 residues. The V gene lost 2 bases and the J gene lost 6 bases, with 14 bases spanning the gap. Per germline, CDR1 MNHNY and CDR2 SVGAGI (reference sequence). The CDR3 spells CASSYEGPALEQYF. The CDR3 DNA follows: TGTGCCAGCAGTTACGAGGGCCCCGCCCTCGAGCAGTACTTC.

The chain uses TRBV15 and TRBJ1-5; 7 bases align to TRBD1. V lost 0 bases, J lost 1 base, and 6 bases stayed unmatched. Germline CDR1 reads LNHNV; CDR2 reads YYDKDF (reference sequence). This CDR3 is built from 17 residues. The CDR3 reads CATSRDRAGGSNQPQHF. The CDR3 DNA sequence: TGTGCCACCAGCAGAGATAGGGCAGGGGGAAGCAATCAGCCCCAGCATTTT.

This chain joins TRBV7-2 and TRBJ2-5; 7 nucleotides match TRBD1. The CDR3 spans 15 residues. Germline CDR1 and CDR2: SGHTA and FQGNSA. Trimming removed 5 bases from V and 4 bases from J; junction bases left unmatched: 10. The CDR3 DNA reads TGTGCCAGCAGCCCCCAAGTCAACAGGGGAGAGACCCAGTACTTC. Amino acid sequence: CASSPQVNRGETQYF.

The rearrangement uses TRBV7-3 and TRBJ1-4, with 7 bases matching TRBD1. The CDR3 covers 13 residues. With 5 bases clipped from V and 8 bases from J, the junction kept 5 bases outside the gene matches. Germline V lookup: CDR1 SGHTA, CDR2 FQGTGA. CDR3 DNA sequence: TGTGCCAGCAGCCTAGACAGGGAAGAAAAACTGTTTTTT. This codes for CASSLDREEKLFF. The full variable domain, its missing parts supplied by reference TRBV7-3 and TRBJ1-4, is GAGVSQTPSNKVTEKGKYVELRCDPISGHTALYWYRQSLGQGPEFLIYFQGTGAADDSGLPNDRFFAVRPEGSVSTLKIQRTERGDSAVYLCASSLDREEKLFFGSGTQLSVL.

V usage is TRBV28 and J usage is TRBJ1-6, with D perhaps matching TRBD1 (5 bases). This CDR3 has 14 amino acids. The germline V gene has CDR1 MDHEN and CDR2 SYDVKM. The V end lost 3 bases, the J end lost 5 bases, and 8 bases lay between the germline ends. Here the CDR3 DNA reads TGTGCCAGCAGTTTGGCACAGGATAATTCACCCCTCCACTTT. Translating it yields CASSLAQDNSPLHF.

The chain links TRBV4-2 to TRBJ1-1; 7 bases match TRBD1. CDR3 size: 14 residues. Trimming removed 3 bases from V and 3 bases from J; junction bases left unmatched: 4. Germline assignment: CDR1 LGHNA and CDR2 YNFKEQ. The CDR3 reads CASSQTQGYTEAFF. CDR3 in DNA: TGTGCCAGCAGCCAGACACAGGGGTACACTGAAGCTTTCTTT.

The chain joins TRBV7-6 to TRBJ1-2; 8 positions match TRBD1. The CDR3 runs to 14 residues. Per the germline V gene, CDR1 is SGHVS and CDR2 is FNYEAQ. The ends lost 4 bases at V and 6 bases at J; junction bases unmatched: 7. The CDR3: CASSWDRRGDGYTF. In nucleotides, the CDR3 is TGTGCCAGCAGCTGGGACAGGAGGGGGGATGGCTACACCTTC.

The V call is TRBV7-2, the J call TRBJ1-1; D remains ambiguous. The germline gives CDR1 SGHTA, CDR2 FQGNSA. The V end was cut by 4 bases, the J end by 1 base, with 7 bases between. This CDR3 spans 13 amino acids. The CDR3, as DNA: TGTGCCAGCAGCTCGGGGTCGAACACTGAAGCTTTCTTT. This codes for CASSSGSNTEAFF.

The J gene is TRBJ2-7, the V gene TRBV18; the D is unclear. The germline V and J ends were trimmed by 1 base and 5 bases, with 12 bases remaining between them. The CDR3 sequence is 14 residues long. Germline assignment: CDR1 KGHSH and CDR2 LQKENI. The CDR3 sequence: CASSPRVREDEQYF. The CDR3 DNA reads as TGTGCCAGCTCACCACGGGTCAGAGAGGACGAGCAGTACTTC.

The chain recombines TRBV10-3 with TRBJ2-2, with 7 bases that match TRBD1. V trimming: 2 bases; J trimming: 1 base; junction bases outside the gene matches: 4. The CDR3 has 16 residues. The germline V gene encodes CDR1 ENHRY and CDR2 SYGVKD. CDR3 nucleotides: TGTGCCATCAGTGAGCCCGGGACAGAGAACACCGGGGAGCTGTTTTTT. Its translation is CAISEPGTENTGELFF.

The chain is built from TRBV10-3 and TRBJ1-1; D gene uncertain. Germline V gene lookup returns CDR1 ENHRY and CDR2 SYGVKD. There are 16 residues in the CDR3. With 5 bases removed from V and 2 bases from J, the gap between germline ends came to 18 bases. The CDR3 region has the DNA TGTGCCATCAGTTCGTTGGAGCGGGGTTCAAACACTGAAGCTTTCTTT. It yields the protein CAISSLERGSNTEAFF.

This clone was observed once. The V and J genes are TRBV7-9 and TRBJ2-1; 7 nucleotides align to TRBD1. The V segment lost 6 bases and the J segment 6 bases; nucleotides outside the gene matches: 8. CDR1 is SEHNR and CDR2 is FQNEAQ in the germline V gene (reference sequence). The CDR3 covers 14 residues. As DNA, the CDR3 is TGTGCCAGCAGTCAAATGCAGGGGGTCAATGAGCAGTTCTTC. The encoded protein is CASSQMQGVNEQFF.

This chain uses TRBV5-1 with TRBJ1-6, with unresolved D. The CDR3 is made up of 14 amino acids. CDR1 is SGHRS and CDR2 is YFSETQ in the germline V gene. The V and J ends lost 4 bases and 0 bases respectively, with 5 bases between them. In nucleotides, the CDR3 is TGCGCCAGCAGCGGGAGCTCCTATAATTCACCCCTCCACTTT. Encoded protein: CASSGSSYNSPLHF. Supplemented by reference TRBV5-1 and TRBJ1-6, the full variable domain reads KAGVTQTPRYLIKTRGQQVTLSCSPISGHRSVSWYQQTPGQGLQFLFEYFSETQRNKGNFPGRFSGRQFSNSRSEMNVSTLELGDSALYLCASSGSSYNSPLHFGNGTRLTVT.

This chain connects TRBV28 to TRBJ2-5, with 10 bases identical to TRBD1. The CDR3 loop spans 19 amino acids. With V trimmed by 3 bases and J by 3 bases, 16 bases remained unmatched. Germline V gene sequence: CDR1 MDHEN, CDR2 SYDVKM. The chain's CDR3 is CASSLGIRRDRGLKETQYF. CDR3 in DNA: TGTGCCAGCAGTTTGGGCATCCGGAGGGACAGGGGTTTGAAAGAGACCCAGTACTTC.

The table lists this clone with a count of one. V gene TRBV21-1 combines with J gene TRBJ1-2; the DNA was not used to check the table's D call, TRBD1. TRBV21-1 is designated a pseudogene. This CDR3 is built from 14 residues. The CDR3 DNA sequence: TGTGCCAGCAGTCGAAGGGACAGTTGTTATGGCTACACCTTC. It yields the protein CASSRRDSCYGYTF.

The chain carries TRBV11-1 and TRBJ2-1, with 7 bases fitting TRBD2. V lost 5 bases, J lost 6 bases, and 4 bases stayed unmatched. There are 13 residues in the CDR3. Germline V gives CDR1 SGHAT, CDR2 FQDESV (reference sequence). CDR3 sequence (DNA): TGTGCCAGCAGCCAAGGCGGGAGCAATGAGCAGTTCTTC. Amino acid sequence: CASSQGGSNEQFF.